Below are 20 T cell receptor beta chains sequenced from a single sample in a study of technical replicates of blood from a handful of donors (dated by TCRdb to 2016 to 2017). Receptor amplification or capture employed the immunoSEQ multiplex PCR assay. Imported from immuneACCESS, the table was reduced by TCRdb to in-frame sequences with V and J called. These copies leave out some clones; in studies compared against another copy, an unresolved V gene accounts for under half, and the cause of the remainder is not known. This sample gives some 93,000 clones in total; 95% of them show up just once. The ten largest clonotypes hold about 0.26% of the sample. Material: T cells isolated from PBMCs. These receptors all stem from a human donor in good health.

The chain links TRBV5-1 to TRBJ1-1; 9 bases are a match to TRBD1. There are 14 residues in the CDR3. The V segment lost 3 bases and the J segment 4 bases; nucleotides outside the gene matches: 4. Germline loops: CDR1 SGHRS, CDR2 YFSETQ. The CDR3 nucleotides read TGCGCCAGCAGCTGGAGGGACAGGGCCACTGAAGCTTTCTTT. Amino acids: CASSWRDRATEAFF.

DNA for the CDR3: TGCGCCAGCAGCTTGAACGGGGAGGGGCTAATGAACACTGAAGCTTTCTTT. Translated, it gives CASSLNGEGLMNTEAFF. V and J are TRBV5-1 and TRBJ1-1, with D possibly matching TRBD1 (5 bases). This CDR3 region has 17 residues. Germline values: CDR1 SGHRS, CDR2 YFSETQ. Trimming removed 1 base at V and 0 bases at J, with 16 bases between.

V usage is TRBV14 and J usage is TRBJ2-7, with D possibly TRBD2 on 6 matching bases. The CDR3 spans 14 residues. The germline CDR1 and CDR2 sequences are SGHDN and FVKESK. Deletions cut 5 bases from V and 4 bases from J, with 15 bases between. The CDR3 protein is CASSARTIGYEQYF. CDR3 DNA: TGTGCCAGCAGCGCCCGGACTATCGGGTACGAGCAGTACTTC.

The chain joins TRBV11-2 to TRBJ2-2, with D possibly matching TRBD2 (6 bases). This CDR3 region has 19 residues. Trimming pared 3 bases from V and 1 base from J, leaving 21 bases between. Germline CDR1 SGHAT, CDR2 FQNNGV. DNA of the CDR3: TGTGCCAGCAGCTTCCAACTAGCCCAACACGGTTGGAACACCGGGGAGCTGTTTTTT. Translation: CASSFQLAQHGWNTGELFF.

Here the CDR3 reads CASSEIGQSSYEQYF. The CDR3 nucleotides are TGTGCCAGCAGTGAAATTGGGCAGAGCTCCTACGAGCAGTACTTC. The chain is built from TRBV2 and TRBJ2-7; D unclear. This CDR3 spans 15 amino acids. CDR1 and CDR2 (germline): SNHLY, FYNNEI. V was pared by 2 bases and J by 0 bases, with 11 bases between.

This chain connects TRBV9 to TRBJ2-1; TRBD1 agrees at 12 bases. The CDR3 extends over 15 amino acids. Germline-derived CDR1 and CDR2 are SGDLS and YYNGEE. Trimming cost V 4 bases and J 8 bases; bases outside gene matches: 7. The CDR3 DNA reads as TGTGCCAGCAGCCCGGGGACAGGGGGCTTCTATGAGCAGTTCTTC. This sequence encodes CASSPGTGGFYEQFF.

The chain has TRBV29-1 and TRBJ1-2; D is unclear. The germline V gene has CDR1 SQVTM and CDR2 ANQGSEA. The germline V and J ends were trimmed by 0 bases and 7 bases, with 3 bases remaining between them. The CDR3 contains 10 residues. The CDR3 DNA is TGCAGCGTTGAAGAGCGTGGCTACACCTTC. Translated, it gives CSVEERGYTF. The whole variable domain, filled in from reference TRBV29-1 and TRBJ1-2, reads SAVISQKPSRDICQRGTSLTIQCQVDSQVTMMFWYRQQPGQSLTLIATANQGSEATYESGFVIDKFPISRPNLTFSTLTVSNMSPEDSSIYLCSVEERGYTFGSGTRLTVV.

V is TRBV28 and J is TRBJ2-5; tentative D call: TRBD1 (6 bases). Germline V gene data show CDR1 as MDHEN and CDR2 as SYDVKM. Trimming stripped 3 bases from V and 4 bases from J, with 12 bases between. The length of the CDR3 is 14 residues. The CDR3 DNA follows: TGTGCCAGCAGTTTCGCCAGGGGACGAGAGACCCAGTACTTC. Its translation: CASSFARGRETQYF.

V is TRBV6-4 and J is TRBJ2-1; D perhaps matches TRBD2 (6 bases). CDR3 size: 12 residues. The germline CDR1 and CDR2 sequences are MRHNA and SNTAGT. V was clipped by 4 bases and J by 11 bases, with 12 bases between them. CDR3 protein: CASSVGREKQFF. The CDR3, as DNA: TGTGCCAGCAGTGTCGGGAGAGAAAAGCAGTTCTTC.

The chain links TRBV19 to TRBJ1-6, with TRBD1 matching 8 bases. The CDR3 loop spans 16 amino acids. CDR1 LNHDA and CDR2 SQIVND come from the germline V gene (reference sequence). With V trimmed by 4 bases and J by 0 bases, 2 bases remained unmatched. The CDR3 region has the DNA TGTGCCAGTAGTAGGGGGACAGGCTCCTATAATTCACCCCTCCACTTT. It encodes CASSRGTGSYNSPLHF.

The chain uses TRBV10-2 and TRBJ2-5; D is uncertain. This CDR3 is 12 amino acids long. Germline V gene lookup returns CDR1 WSHSY and CDR2 SAAADI. V lost 0 bases and J lost 9, with 8 bases in between. The DNA for the CDR3 is TGCGCCAGCAGTGAGTCCAACTCGGCCCAGTACTTC. It codes for CASSESNSAQYF.

This chain joins TRBV9 and TRBJ2-3, with 8 bases matching TRBD2. V was pared by 3 bases and J by 2 bases, with 11 bases of the junction left unmatched. The CDR3 length is 17 residues. CDR1 and CDR2 (germline): SGDLS, YYNGEE. The CDR3 DNA reads TGTGCCAGCAGCGCTAAGACTAGCGTAATTTTCACAGATACGCAGTATTTT. Translated: CASSAKTSVIFTDTQYF.

The V and J genes are TRBV6-4 and TRBJ2-2; 12 bases align to TRBD2. V lost 7 bases to trimming and J lost 8 bases; unmatched junction nucleotides: 8. The CDR3 sequence is 15 residues long. Germline values: CDR1 MRHNA, CDR2 SNTAGT. CDR3 residues: CASTTTSGSSGELFF. For the CDR3, the DNA is TGTGCCAGCACCACGACTAGCGGGAGTTCAGGGGAGCTGTTTTTT.

The chain recombines TRBV6-5 with TRBJ2-7; TRBD2 aligns across 11 bases. Germline trimming cut 0 bases from V and 3 bases from J; bases unmatched to any gene: 1. This CDR3 contains 15 residues. Germline CDR1 reads MNHEY; CDR2 reads SVGAGI. The CDR3 nucleotides read TGTGCCAGCAGTTACTCTAGCGGGAGGGTCTACGAGCAGTACTTC. This encodes CASSYSSGRVYEQYF.

J is TRBJ1-4 and V is TRBV27, with D perhaps TRBD1 (5 bases). Trimming shortened V by 6 bases and J by 8 bases, and 22 bases separated the two germline ends. The CDR3 is 16 residues long. Germline V gene lookup returns CDR1 MNHEY and CDR2 SMNVEV (reference sequence). CDR3 residues: CASSSAGGGLGEKLFF. The CDR3, as DNA: TGTGCCAGCAGCTCCGCCGGCGGGGGACTGGGGGAAAAACTGTTTTTT. Full variable domain (remainder filled in from reference TRBV27 and TRBJ1-4): EAQVTQNPRYLITVTGKKLTVTCSQNMNHEYMSWYRQDPGLGLRQIYYSMNVEVTDKGDVPEGYKVSRKEKRNFPLILESPSPNQTSLYFCASSSAGGGLGEKLFFGSGTQLSVL.

The V call is TRBV14, the J call TRBJ1-3, with D possibly TRBD1 on 6 matching bases. Looked up from germline, CDR1 is SGHDN and CDR2 is FVKESK. CDR3 length equals 16 residues. The germline V and J ends were trimmed by 2 bases and 2 bases, with 13 bases remaining between them. Here the CDR3 DNA reads TGTGCCAGCAGCCAATTCTCAGGGGCGGCTGGAAACACCATATATTTT. It encodes CASSQFSGAAGNTIYF. Full variable domain (outside the CDR3, taken from reference TRBV14 and TRBJ1-3): EAGVTQFPSHSVIEKGQTVTLRCDPISGHDNLYWYRRVMGKEIKFLLHFVKESKQDESGMPNNRFLAERTGGTYSTLKVQPAELEDSGVYFCASSQFSGAAGNTIYFGEGSWLTVV.

This sequence joins TRBV6-1 and TRBJ1-5; 8 nucleotides match TRBD1. In germline, CDR1 is MNHNS, CDR2 SASEGT. The length of the CDR3 is 17 residues. V dropped 2 bases and J dropped 0; count of bases not matched to a gene: 6. As DNA, the CDR3 is TGTGCCAGCAGTGAATGGCGGACAGGGTATAGCAATCAGCCCCAGCATTTT. Protein sequence: CASSEWRTGYSNQPQHF.

J is TRBJ1-1 and V is TRBV7-6; D gene ambiguous. Trimming stripped 5 bases from V and 4 bases from J, with 11 bases between. This CDR3 is built from 13 residues. CDR1 is SGHVS and CDR2 is FNYEAQ in the germline V gene. The CDR3 DNA follows: TGTGCCAGCAGCCCGACGGGGAGCACTGAAGCTTTCTTT. It yields the protein CASSPTGSTEAFF.

The CDR3 sequence: CASYLPGQPQHF. In DNA form, the CDR3 reads TGTGCCAGCTACTTGCCCGGGCAGCCCCAGCATTTT. This chain joins TRBV6-6 and TRBJ1-5, with D unresolved. With 8 bases removed from V and 7 bases from J, the gap between germline ends came to 12 bases. This CDR3 is 12 amino acids long. The germline V gene encodes CDR1 MNHNY and CDR2 SVGAGI (reference sequence).

The J gene is TRBJ2-5, the V gene TRBV9, with 7 bases that match TRBD2. J lost 5 bases, V lost 0 bases, and 16 bases had no gene match. The CDR3 consists of 18 residues. Germline V CDR1 and CDR2: SGDLS, YYNGEE. The CDR3 sequence: CASSVDPGGAGVVETQYF. DNA for the CDR3: TGTGCCAGCAGCGTAGATCCTGGCGGGGCGGGAGTGGTTGAGACCCAGTACTTC.